The clone carrying this TCR beta chain was picked up one time. The V and J ends lost 7 bases and 5 bases respectively, with 20 bases between them. This CDR3 is built from 15 residues. The germline CDR1 and CDR2 sequences are MNHNS and SASEGT. This entry comes from a study of blood T cells in healthy people across ages. Through a sample-barcoded 5' primer and a J-beta primer mix, a second PCR was run for 7 to 11 cycles. Each of the cDNA molecules was tagged by a template-switch adaptor with 12 random nucleotides. Via MiXCR, TCRdb re-called the 5' RACE reads, giving one row per CDR3 protein. The sample has about 940,000 distinct CDR3 sequences; roughly 43% are singletons.

This TCR came from a man aged 25 to 45 in good health. J is TRBJ1-2 and V is TRBV6-1; maybe TRBD1 (5 bases). The source material was blood. CDR3 in DNA: TGTGCCAGCATCGAAACCGACAGCCCGCGATATGGCTACACCTTC. This sequence encodes CASIETDSPRYGYTF.